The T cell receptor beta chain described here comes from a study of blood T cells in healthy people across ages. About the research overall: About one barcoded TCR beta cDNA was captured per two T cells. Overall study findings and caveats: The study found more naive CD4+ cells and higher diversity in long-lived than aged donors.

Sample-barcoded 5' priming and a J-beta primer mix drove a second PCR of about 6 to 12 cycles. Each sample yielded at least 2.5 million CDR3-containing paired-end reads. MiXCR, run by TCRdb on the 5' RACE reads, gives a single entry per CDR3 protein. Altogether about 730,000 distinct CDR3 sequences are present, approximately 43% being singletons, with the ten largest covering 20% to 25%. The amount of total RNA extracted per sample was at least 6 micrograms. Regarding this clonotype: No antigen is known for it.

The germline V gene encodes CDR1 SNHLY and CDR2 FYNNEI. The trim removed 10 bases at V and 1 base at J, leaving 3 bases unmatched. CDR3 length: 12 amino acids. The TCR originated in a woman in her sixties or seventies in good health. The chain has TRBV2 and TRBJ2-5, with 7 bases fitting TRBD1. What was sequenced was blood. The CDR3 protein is CATGQAQETQYF. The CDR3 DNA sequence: TGTGCCACCGGACAGGCCCAAGAGACCCAGTACTTC.